The 22 T cell receptor beta chains in this list originate from one sample, sequenced in a study of shared clonotypes between healthy human individuals. Data came from immunoSEQ multiplex PCR; TCRdb stores just in-frame clones and leaves some out. This table holds 1.4 million or so clones, roughly 98.5% found once. What was sequenced was naive CD4+ T cells sorted from blood. Subset described: CD45RA+ positively selected. The receptors here all came from a man aged 30-40 years in good health.

The genes are TRBV28 and TRBJ2-7; 10 bases match TRBD1. The CDR3 extends over 13 amino acids. Germline V gene sequence: CDR1 MDHEN, CDR2 SYDVKM. Trimming at V came to 5 bases and at J to 5 bases, leaving 3 bases not matched to a gene. The DNA of the CDR3 is TGTGCCAGCAGTGACAGGGGGCAGGACGAGCAGTACTTC. It translates to CASSDRGQDEQYF.

CDR3 region: CAISKKTGEGNTIYF. Here the CDR3 DNA reads TGTGCCATCAGTAAAAAGACAGGGGAAGGAAACACCATATATTTT. The chain employs TRBV10-3 and TRBJ1-3; 8 bases match TRBD1. The germline CDR1 and CDR2 sequences are ENHRY and SYGVKD. The CDR3 covers 15 residues. Trimming at V came to 5 bases and at J to 4 bases, leaving 7 bases not matched to a gene.

The rearrangement uses TRBV6-5 and TRBJ1-5; perhaps TRBD1 as D (6 bases). The CDR3 runs 15 residues. Germline V gene lookup returns CDR1 MNHEY and CDR2 SVGAGI. The V end was cut by 4 bases, the J end by 4 bases, with 14 bases between. CDR3 sequence (DNA): TGTGCCAGCAGTTCCCAAGGGGGGCGTAATCAGCCCCAGCATTTT. It specifies CASSSQGGRNQPQHF.

This sequence joins TRBV5-4 and TRBJ2-5; D remains unclear. V dropped 4 bases and J dropped 5 bases, with 15 bases sitting between them. CDR1 and CDR2 (germline): SGHNT, YYREEE (reference sequence). The CDR3 covers 14 residues. The CDR3 region is CASSLRAQGETQYF. The CDR3 region has the DNA TGTGCCAGCAGCCTTAGGGCCCAAGGGGAGACCCAGTACTTC.

This chain uses TRBV28 with TRBJ2-7, with 11 bases that match TRBD2. Germline loops: CDR1 MDHEN, CDR2 SYDVKM. Germline trimming cut 6 bases from V and 4 bases from J; bases unmatched to any gene: 8. The CDR3 extends over 15 amino acids. DNA of the CDR3: TGTGCCAGCAGGTACTCTAGCGGGAGGACTTACGAGCAGTACTTC. Protein product: CASRYSSGRTYEQYF. Full variable domain (outside the CDR3, taken from reference TRBV28 and TRBJ2-7): DVKVTQSSRYLVKRTGEKVFLECVQDMDHENMFWYRQDPGLGLRLIYFSYDVKMKEKGDIPEGYSVSREKKERFSLILESASTNQTSMYLCASRYSSGRTYEQYFGPGTRLTVT.

The genes are TRBV7-2 and TRBJ2-7, with 7 nucleotides matching TRBD2. Germline-derived CDR1 and CDR2 are SGHTA and FQGNSA. The CDR3 extends over 14 amino acids. The V and J ends lost 9 bases and 0 bases, in that order; junction bases with no gene match: 8. CDR3 residues: CASSGRETSYEQYF. Here the CDR3 DNA reads TGTGCCAGTAGCGGGCGGGAGACCTCCTACGAGCAGTACTTC.

The chain joins TRBV7-9 to TRBJ2-1; TRBD2 matches 7 bases. V was pared by 10 bases and J by 3 bases, with 9 bases of the junction left unmatched. This CDR3 region has 14 residues. Germline CDR1 SEHNR, CDR2 FQNEAQ (reference sequence). CDR3: CATVLADIYNEQFF. The DNA of the CDR3 is TGTGCCACCGTTCTAGCGGACATCTACAATGAGCAGTTCTTC.

This chain connects TRBV27 to TRBJ1-2; D may be TRBD1 (6 bases). Germline CDR1 MNHEY, CDR2 SMNVEV (reference sequence). The CDR3 is 14 amino acids. V shed 5 bases and J shed 4 bases, with 14 bases lying between them. Written as DNA, the CDR3 is TGTGCCAGCAGTCCCGAATGGGGGGCCTATGGCTACACCTTC. Residues: CASSPEWGAYGYTF.

On this clone itself: In the same sample, other DNA sequences code for this CDR3. The rearrangement links TRBV18 to TRBJ2-7, with unresolved D. The CDR3 has 12 amino acids. The V end was cut by 4 bases, the J end by 6 bases, with 10 bases between. CDR1 KGHSH and CDR2 LQKENI come from the germline V gene. Here the CDR3 reads CASSLSSGEQYF. CDR3 coding DNA: TGTGCCAGCTCACTCTCGTCGGGCGAGCAGTACTTC.

The V call is TRBV7-6, the J call TRBJ1-1; D possibly corresponds to TRBD1 (5 bases). CDR3 length equals 16 residues. Per germline, CDR1 SGHVS and CDR2 FNYEAQ. The V end lost 5 bases, the J end lost 1 base, and 17 bases lay between the germline ends. The CDR3 is CASSRQRRVGNTEAFF. The DNA for the CDR3 is TGTGCCAGCAGCCGACAACGCAGGGTAGGGAACACTGAAGCTTTCTTT. Variable domain in full (rest from reference TRBV7-6 and TRBJ1-1): GAGVSQSPRYKVTKRGQDVALRCDPISGHVSLYWYRQALGQGPEFLTYFNYEAQQDKSGLPNDRFSAERPEGSISTLTIQRTEQRDSAMYRCASSRQRRVGNTEAFFGQGTRLTVV.

The chain has TRBV21-1 and TRBJ2-7; no check of the table's D call, TRBD1, against the DNA was made. TRBV21-1 represents a pseudogene. This CDR3 is built from 15 residues. The CDR3 sequence: CASSKADRDRYEQYF. The CDR3 DNA is TGTGCCAGCAGCAAAGCGGACAGGGACCGTTATGAGCAGTACTTC.

This chain joins TRBV18 and TRBJ1-1; D not certain. The CDR3 totals 14 residues. The germline V gene has CDR1 KGHSH and CDR2 LQKENI. V was cut by 6 bases and J by 3 bases, with 14 bases left in between. CDR3 region: CASSKTTSHTEAFF. CDR3 bases: TGTGCCAGCTCGAAGACGACATCGCACACTGAAGCTTTCTTT.

The V gene is TRBV28, the J gene TRBJ2-3; possibly TRBD2 for D (6 bases). This CDR3 comprises 15 residues. Germline values: CDR1 MDHEN, CDR2 SYDVKM. V lost 3 bases, J lost 1 base, and 11 bases lay in between. CDR3 amino acids: CASSLGGTRTDTQYF. For the CDR3, the DNA is TGTGCCAGCAGTTTGGGCGGGACCCGCACAGATACGCAGTATTTT.

The chain recombines TRBV28 with TRBJ2-7, with D unclear. CDR1 is MDHEN and CDR2 is SYDVKM in the germline V gene. CDR3 size: 12 residues. Trimming left V 5 bases short and J 11 bases short, with 16 bases between. The CDR3 nucleotides read TGTGCCAGCAGTCCGGGTACCGGGTGGGAGTACTTC. This encodes CASSPGTGWEYF. Full variable domain (outside the CDR3, taken from reference TRBV28 and TRBJ2-7): DVKVTQSSRYLVKRTGEKVFLECVQDMDHENMFWYRQDPGLGLRLIYFSYDVKMKEKGDIPEGYSVSREKKERFSLILESASTNQTSMYLCASSPGTGWEYFGPGTRLTVT.

This clone has just a few counts. V gene TRBV13 combines with J gene TRBJ2-4, with unresolved D. This CDR3 spans 14 amino acids. Trimming stripped 5 bases from V and 5 bases from J, with 13 bases between. Germline-derived CDR1 and CDR2 are PRHDT and FYEKMQ (reference sequence). CDR3 coding DNA: TGTGCCAGCAGCCCAAATAGTCGGGAAAACATTCAGTACTTC. It encodes CASSPNSRENIQYF.

This sequence joins TRBV5-1 and TRBJ1-2; 7 bases map to TRBD1. Unmatched junction bases numbered 9, after V lost 2 bases and J lost 8 bases. Germline CDR1 is SGHRS and CDR2 is YFSETQ. The CDR3 consists of 14 residues. The CDR3 here is CASSLEGAITGYTF. The CDR3 DNA sequence: TGCGCCAGCAGCTTAGAGGGGGCCATCACGGGCTACACCTTC.

J is TRBJ1-2 and V is TRBV5-4, with D maybe TRBD1 (6 bases). This CDR3 is built from 14 residues. Deletions cut 4 bases from V and 8 bases from J, with 18 bases between. Germline V gene sequence: CDR1 SGHNT, CDR2 YYREEE (reference sequence). The CDR3 is CASSAEQGFGGYTF. The CDR3, as DNA: TGTGCCAGCAGCGCCGAACAGGGTTTTGGGGGCTACACCTTC.

V is TRBV9 and J is TRBJ1-5; a weak D match, TRBD1 (5 bases). With 0 bases removed from V and 4 bases from J, the gap between germline ends came to 11 bases. The CDR3 covers 15 residues. Germline CDR1 is SGDLS and CDR2 is YYNGEE. CDR3 amino acids: CASSVGVGANQPQHF. The CDR3 DNA is TGTGCCAGCAGCGTAGGGGTTGGGGCAAATCAGCCCCAGCATTTT.

The chain uses TRBV7-8 and TRBJ2-2; 9 nucleotides line up with TRBD1. Per the germline V gene, CDR1 is SGHVS and CDR2 is FQNEAQ. J gave up 3 bases and V 4 bases, and 6 bases lay outside the gene matches. The CDR3 length is 16 residues. Here the CDR3 reads CASSSGTGKDTGELFF. CDR3 DNA sequence: TGTGCCAGCAGCTCCGGGACAGGGAAAGACACCGGGGAGCTGTTTTTT. The entire variable domain, with the rest obtained from reference TRBV7-8 and TRBJ2-2, is as follows: GAGVSQSPRYKVAKRGQDVALRCDPISGHVSLFWYQQALGQGPEFLTYFQNEAQLDKSGLPSDRFFAERPEGSVSTLKIQRTQQEDSAVYLCASSSGTGKDTGELFFGEGSRLTVL.

This clone was detected only once. The gene calls are TRBV18 and TRBJ1-1; D remains unclear. Trimming cost V 4 bases and J 3 bases, with 9 bases left between them. Germline CDR1 KGHSH, CDR2 LQKENI. The CDR3 runs 13 residues. CDR3 sequence reads: CASSRKGDTEAFF. CDR3 in DNA: TGTGCCAGCTCACGGAAGGGAGACACTGAAGCTTTCTTT.

Notes on this clone: A read error may produce the germline difference seen at one junction end. The rearrangement links TRBV14 to TRBJ2-7, with TRBD2 identical over 10 bases. Germline V gene lookup returns CDR1 SGHDN and CDR2 FVKESK. The CDR3 consists of 14 residues. CDR3: CASRQAGGPYEQYF. Here the CDR3 DNA reads TGTGCCAGCAGACAAGCGGGAGGGCCCTACGAGCAGTACTTC. The full variable domain, rest sourced from reference TRBV14 and TRBJ2-7, is EAGVTQFPSHSVIEKGQTVTLRCDPISGHDNLYWYRRVMGKEIKFLLHFVKESKQDESGMPNNRFLAERTGGTYSTLKVQPAELEDSGVYFCASRQAGGPYEQYFGPGTRLTVT.

The genes are TRBV30 and TRBJ1-5; possibly TRBD1 for D (5 bases). Germline-derived CDR1 and CDR2 are GTSNPN and SVGIG (reference sequence). The CDR3 length is 14 residues. The V gene lost 3 bases and the J gene lost 3 bases, with 12 bases spanning the gap. CDR3 loop: CAWRKQGYNQPQHF. The CDR3, as DNA: TGTGCCTGGAGAAAGCAGGGATACAATCAGCCCCAGCATTTT. Combining the CDR3 with reference TRBV30 and TRBJ1-5 gives the whole variable domain SQTIHQWPATLVQPVGSPLSLECTVEGTSNPNLYWYRQAAGRGLQLLFYSVGIGQISSEVPQNLSASRPQDRQFILSSKKLLLSDSGFYLCAWRKQGYNQPQHFGDGTRLSIL.